This T cell receptor (beta chain) originates from a study of cytomegalovirus exposure and HLA in healthy donors. PCR primers comprised 60 Vbeta and 13 Jbeta primers. Assay: immunoSEQ multiplex PCR; the TCRdb copy retains only in-frame clones and omits some. The repertoire has around 160,000 clones, approximately 71% of them found once; the top ten carry about 7.7%. V was pared by 3 bases and J by 5 bases, with 16 bases between. CDR3 size: 16 residues. Germline assignment: CDR1 LGHNA and CDR2 YNFKEQ. Sequenced input: PBMCs. This chain joins TRBV4-2 and TRBJ1-4, with TRBD1 as a possible D gene (6 bases). This TCR was sampled from a woman in her thirties or forties in good health and CMV-seropositive. The CDR3 DNA reads TGTGCCAGCAGCCAGACCTTACAGGGAAGGAATGAAAAACTGTTTTTT. It translates to CASSQTLQGRNEKLFF.